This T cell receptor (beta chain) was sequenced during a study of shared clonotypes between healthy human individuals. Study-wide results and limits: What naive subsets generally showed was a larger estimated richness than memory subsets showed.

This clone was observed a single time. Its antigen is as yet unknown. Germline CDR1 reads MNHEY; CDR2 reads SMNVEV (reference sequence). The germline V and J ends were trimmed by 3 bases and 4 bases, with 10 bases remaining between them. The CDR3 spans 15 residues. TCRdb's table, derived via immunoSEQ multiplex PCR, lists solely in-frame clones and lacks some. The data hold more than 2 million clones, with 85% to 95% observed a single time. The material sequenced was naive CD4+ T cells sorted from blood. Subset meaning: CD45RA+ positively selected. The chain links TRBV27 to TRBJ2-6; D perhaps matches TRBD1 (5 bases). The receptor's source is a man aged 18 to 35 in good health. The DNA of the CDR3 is TGTGCCAGCAGTTTTCAGGGTACCGGGGCCAACGTCCTGACTTTC. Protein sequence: CASSFQGTGANVLTF. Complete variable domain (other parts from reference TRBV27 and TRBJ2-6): EAQVTQNPRYLITVTGKKLTVTCSQNMNHEYMSWYRQDPGLGLRQIYYSMNVEVTDKGDVPEGYKVSRKEKRNFPLILESPSPNQTSLYFCASSFQGTGANVLTFGAGSRLTVL.